This paragraph covers one T cell receptor beta chain sequence. The data originate from a study of T-cell reconstitution after alpha-beta-depleted transplantation in children. During its preparation, the TCRbeta library received unique molecular identifiers. MiXCR, applied by TCRdb to the PCR reads, yields one record per CDR3 protein. The sample includes about 640,000 distinct CDR3 sequences, approximately 12% of them seen just once. In germline, CDR1 is SGHRS, CDR2 YFSETQ. Deletions cut 0 bases from V and 6 bases from J, with 13 bases between. This CDR3 is built from 14 residues. The sample consisted of PBMCs, mostly from graft donor cells, taken 360 days after TCRalphabeta/CD19-depleted stem cell transplant. This sequence was found in a male patient younger than 18 who had a stem cell transplant for acute myeloid leukemia, so the T cells may come from the graft donor. V usage is TRBV5-1 and J usage is TRBJ2-7; D possibly corresponds to TRBD1 (6 bases). CDR3 amino acids: CASSLVQGTGEQYF. DNA for the CDR3: TGCGCCAGCAGCTTGGTTCAGGGGACCGGCGAGCAGTACTTC.